This T cell receptor (beta chain) emerged from a study of blood T cell repertoires in COVID-19. CDR3 size: 15 residues. Trimming cost V 4 bases and J 7 bases; bases outside gene matches: 6. CDR1 is SGHVS, CDR2 FNYEAQ, per germline. Original data processing: Cell counts per sample came from amplifying reference gene primers. The data were produced by immunoSEQ multiplex PCR, yet TCRdb's version contains in-frame clones alone and is incomplete. The D gene and trimming were derived from the DNA, and the V and J assignments and clone size from that table. The sample records 400,000 or so clones, approximately 88% being singletons. Clinical histories supplied by participants themselves formed the basis of cohort assignment. This clone appeared a few times.

The sample was PBMCs or T cells enriched from blood (not recorded which). This receptor was identified in a woman aged 40 to 50 with acute COVID-19. V usage is TRBV7-6 and J usage is TRBJ1-6, with 8 nucleotides matching TRBD1. DNA of the CDR3: TGTGCCAGCAGCTCCGGACAGGGTAAAAATTCACCCCTCCACTTT. Translation gives CASSSGQGKNSPLHF.